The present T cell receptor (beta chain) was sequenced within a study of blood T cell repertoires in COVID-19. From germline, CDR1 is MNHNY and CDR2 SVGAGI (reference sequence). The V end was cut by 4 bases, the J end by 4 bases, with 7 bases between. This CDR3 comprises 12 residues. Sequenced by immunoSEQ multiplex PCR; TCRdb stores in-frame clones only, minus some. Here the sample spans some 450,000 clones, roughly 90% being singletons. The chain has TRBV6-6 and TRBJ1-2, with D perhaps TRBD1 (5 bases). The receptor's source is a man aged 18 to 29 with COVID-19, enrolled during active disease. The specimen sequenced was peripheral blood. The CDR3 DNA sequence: TGTGCCAGCAGTTTTGACAGCTATGGCTACACCTTC. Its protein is CASSFDSYGYTF.